The 27 T cell receptor beta chains listed next were all sequenced from one sample in a study of cytomegalovirus exposure and HLA in healthy donors. A multiplex PCR was run with 60 Vbeta primers and 13 Jbeta primers. The method was immunoSEQ multiplex PCR; TCRdb's version includes in-frame clones alone and lacks a portion of them. The sample has approximately 150,000 clones, about 70% seen once. The sequenced material came from PBMCs. The receptors were sampled from a young man in good health and CMV-seropositive.

This clone was observed a handful of times. V is TRBV15 and J is TRBJ1-1; possibly TRBD1 for D (5 bases). Germline-derived CDR1 and CDR2 are LNHNV and YYDKDF (reference sequence). This CDR3 spans 12 amino acids. V dropped 1 base and J dropped 6 bases, with 6 bases sitting between them. Here the CDR3 DNA reads TGTGCCACCAGCAGAGGGGGGGCTGAAGCTTTCTTT. Protein sequence: CATSRGGAEAFF. The full variable domain, completed using reference TRBV15 and TRBJ1-1, is DAMVIQNPRYQVTQFGKPVTLSCSQTLNHNVMYWYQQKSSQAPKLLFHYYDKDFNNEADTPDNFQSRRPNTSFCFLDIRSPGLGDTAMYLCATSRGGAEAFFGQGTRLTVV.

CDR3 protein: CASSSLPDTQYF. The CDR3 region has the DNA TGTGCCAGCAGCTCCCTACCTGATACGCAGTATTTT. The chain joins TRBV7-2 to TRBJ2-3; the D is unclear. This CDR3 has 12 residues. The germline CDR1 and CDR2 sequences are SGHTA and FQGNSA. Trimming took 4 bases from V and 6 from J, leaving 8 bases between them.

The rearrangement uses TRBV28 and TRBJ2-7; D uncertain. V lost 5 bases, J lost 0 bases, and 5 bases lay in between. CDR1 is MDHEN and CDR2 is SYDVKM in the germline V gene. The CDR3 has 12 residues. The CDR3 region is CASSLSSYEQYF. The CDR3 DNA reads TGTGCCAGCAGTCTAAGCTCCTACGAGCAGTACTTC.

V is TRBV19 and J is TRBJ1-1; tentative D call: TRBD1 (6 bases). CDR1 and CDR2 (germline): LNHDA, SQIVND (reference sequence). V lost 3 bases and J 1 base, leaving 15 bases between the germline ends. This CDR3 is built from 16 residues. The CDR3 DNA follows: TGTGCCAGTAGTATTCCGACAGGAGGAGGGAACACTGAAGCTTTCTTT. As protein: CASSIPTGGGNTEAFF.

V and J are TRBV5-1 and TRBJ1-4; D unresolved. The CDR3 covers 13 residues. With 0 bases removed from V and 10 bases from J, the gap between germline ends came to 10 bases. The germline V gene encodes CDR1 SGHRS and CDR2 YFSETQ. The CDR3 reads CASSLDTVRKLFF. CDR3 bases: TGCGCCAGCAGCTTGGATACAGTCCGAAAACTGTTTTTT. The whole variable domain, filled in from reference TRBV5-1 and TRBJ1-4, reads KAGVTQTPRYLIKTRGQQVTLSCSPISGHRSVSWYQQTPGQGLQFLFEYFSETQRNKGNFPGRFSGRQFSNSRSEMNVSTLELGDSALYLCASSLDTVRKLFFGSGTQLSVL.

The chain has TRBV18 and TRBJ2-7; possible D gene TRBD2, 5 bases. V gave up 4 bases and J gave up 7 bases, with 14 bases separating them. Per the germline V gene, CDR1 is KGHSH and CDR2 is LQKENI. This CDR3 region has 13 residues. CDR3 bases: TGTGCCAGCTCACTCCAGGAGGCGGCGGAGCAGTACTTC. Protein: CASSLQEAAEQYF.

V gene TRBV27 combines with J gene TRBJ2-7; D may be TRBD1 (6 bases). The germline CDR1 and CDR2 sequences are MNHEY and SMNVEV (reference sequence). The CDR3 runs to 14 residues. The V gene lost 3 bases and the J gene lost 2 bases, with 11 bases spanning the gap. CDR3 sequence reads: CASSFNRAPYEQYF. DNA for the CDR3: TGTGCCAGCAGTTTTAACAGGGCACCCTACGAGCAGTACTTC.

V is TRBV6-6 and J is TRBJ2-7, with 7 bases identical to TRBD1. CDR3 length: 16 residues. Germline CDR1 reads MNHNY; CDR2 reads SVGAGI (reference sequence). Trimming at V came to 5 bases and at J to 1 base, leaving 11 bases not matched to a gene. The CDR3 region has the DNA TGTGCCAGCAGTATCCGACAGGGTGTGAGATCCTACGAGCAGTACTTC. It yields the protein CASSIRQGVRSYEQYF.

This rearrangement joins TRBV7-6 to TRBJ2-7; tentative D call: TRBD1 (6 bases). The CDR3 has 14 residues. V was pared by 5 bases and J by 2 bases, with 13 bases between. Germline CDR1 is SGHVS and CDR2 is FNYEAQ. DNA of the CDR3: TGTGCCAGCAGCACACACCGGGACACCTACGAGCAGTACTTC. Protein sequence: CASSTHRDTYEQYF.

The genes are TRBV7-9 and TRBJ2-7; 9 positions match TRBD2. V dropped 2 bases and J dropped 5; count of bases not matched to a gene: 13. The CDR3 extends over 17 amino acids. Per the germline V gene, CDR1 is SEHNR and CDR2 is FQNEAQ (reference sequence). The DNA for the CDR3 is TGTGCCAGCAGCTTATTTGCGGGAGGGCCCGGGTATGACGAGCAGTACTTC. Translation gives CASSLFAGGPGYDEQYF. Full variable domain (missing parts from reference TRBV7-9 and TRBJ2-7): DTGVSQNPRHKITKRGQNVTFRCDPISEHNRLYWYRQTLGQGPEFLTYFQNEAQLEKSRLLSDRFSAERPKGSFSTLEIQRTEQGDSAMYLCASSLFAGGPGYDEQYFGPGTRLTVT.

The chain links TRBV18 to TRBJ2-1; 11 bases align to TRBD2. With V trimmed by 3 bases and J by 5 bases, 6 bases remained unmatched. This CDR3 comprises 16 residues. Per the germline V gene, CDR1 is KGHSH and CDR2 is LQKENI. CDR3 coding DNA: TGTGCCAGCTCACCGCCCGGGACTAGCGGAAACAATGAGCAGTTCTTC. Translated: CASSPPGTSGNNEQFF.

This clone was counted only a few times. The chain joins TRBV9 to TRBJ1-3, with 11 bases lining up with TRBD1. This CDR3 is built from 17 residues. Trimming took 0 bases from V and 0 from J; bases not matched to a gene: 2. From germline, CDR1 is SGDLS and CDR2 YYNGEE. CDR3 amino acids: CASSVAGTGGSGNTIYF. The CDR3 DNA reads as TGTGCCAGCAGCGTAGCAGGGACAGGGGGCTCTGGAAACACCATATATTTT.

The rearrangement joins TRBV19 to TRBJ2-1; 9 bases fit TRBD2. CDR1 and CDR2 from the germline V gene are LNHDA and SQIVND (reference sequence). The CDR3 runs to 14 residues. V dropped 8 bases and J dropped 0; count of bases not matched to a gene: 2. CDR3 sequence (DNA): TGTGCCAGTCATAGCGGGAGCTCCTACAATGAGCAGTTCTTC. Translating it yields CASHSGSSYNEQFF.

Only one count was recorded for this clone. The rearrangement uses TRBV7-3 and TRBJ2-5; 9 nucleotides align to TRBD2. Near its end, the DNA agrees better with TRBJ2-7, so the J call may be wrong. This CDR3 contains 14 residues. The germline gives CDR1 SGHTA, CDR2 FQGTGA. The CDR3 DNA follows: TGTGCCAGCAGCTTCCTAGCGGGAAGCTACGAGCAGTACTTC. Protein: CASSFLAGSYEQYF.

The chain is built from TRBV6-5 and TRBJ1-5, with D unresolved. CDR3 length: 15 residues. Germline CDR1 MNHEY, CDR2 SVGAGI. Deletions cut 0 bases from V and 4 bases from J, with 10 bases between. CDR3 coding DNA: TGTGCCAGCAGTTACTCGGTAACAGCAAATCAGCCCCAGCATTTT. It specifies CASSYSVTANQPQHF.

This chain joins TRBV6-5 and TRBJ2-5; 9 bases fit TRBD2. From germline, CDR1 is MNHEY and CDR2 SVGAGI. V was pared by 4 bases and J by 3 bases, with 0 bases of the junction left unmatched. This CDR3 spans 13 amino acids. The CDR3 spells CASSSSGKETQYF. The CDR3 region has the DNA TGTGCCAGCAGTTCTAGCGGGAAAGAGACCCAGTACTTC.

The chain couples TRBV28 to TRBJ1-5; D may be TRBD1 (6 bases). Germline CDR1 is MDHEN and CDR2 is SYDVKM. Deletions cut 2 bases from V and 6 bases from J, with 17 bases between. CDR3 length equals 16 residues. The CDR3 DNA reads TGTGCCAGCAGTTTACCGGGGGGGGCTAGAAGTCAGCCCCAGCATTTT. Translation: CASSLPGGARSQPQHF.

The chain carries TRBV27 and TRBJ1-1; 9 bases fit TRBD1. V lost 6 bases, J lost 7 bases, and 6 bases stayed unmatched. This CDR3 is built from 13 residues. Germline CDR1 is MNHEY and CDR2 is SMNVEV (reference sequence). The CDR3 here is CASRSWTGDEAFF. CDR3 nucleotide sequence: TGTGCCAGCAGATCCTGGACAGGGGATGAAGCTTTCTTT.

The rearrangement joins TRBV5-1 to TRBJ2-5; D is possibly TRBD2 (5 bases). The DNA end is more similar to TRBJ2-7, so the J call may be wrong. This CDR3 comprises 14 residues. Germline V lookup: CDR1 SGHRS, CDR2 YFSETQ. The CDR3 DNA reads TGCGCCAGCAGCTTCGGGGAATACTCCTACGAGCAGTACTTC. It codes for CASSFGEYSYEQYF.

This chain links TRBV11-1 with TRBJ1-1, with D unclear. The CDR3 loop spans 13 amino acids. The ends were cut back, 7 bases at V and 1 base at J, with 10 bases in the middle. Germline-derived CDR1 and CDR2 are SGHAT and FQDESV (reference sequence). CDR3 sequence: CASTKLGNTEAFF. As DNA, the CDR3 is TGTGCCAGCACCAAACTTGGGAACACTGAAGCTTTCTTT.

This chain joins TRBV4-1 and TRBJ2-2; possible D gene TRBD2, 7 bases. The CDR3 totals 16 residues. Germline-derived CDR1 and CDR2 are MGHRA and YSYEKL. The V end lost 1 base, the J end lost 2 bases, and 11 bases lay between the germline ends. Here the CDR3 reads CASSQGAGANTGELFF. The CDR3 DNA reads TGCGCCAGCAGCCAAGGGGCGGGGGCCAACACCGGGGAGCTGTTTTTT.

This clone came up a few times. The CDR3 reads CASSSTTSGNEQYF. The DNA of the CDR3 is TGTGCCAGCAGCTCCACTACTAGCGGGAACGAGCAGTACTTC. J is TRBJ2-7 and V is TRBV7-6, with 10 bases lining up with TRBD2. V shed 4 bases and J 5 bases; nucleotides not matched to a gene: 5. The CDR3 spans 14 residues. Germline loops: CDR1 SGHVS, CDR2 FNYEAQ.

The chain combines TRBV7-3 with TRBJ2-1, with TRBD1 matching 7 bases. With 5 bases clipped from V and 8 bases from J, the junction kept 9 bases outside the gene matches. The germline V gene encodes CDR1 SGHTA and CDR2 FQGTGA. The CDR3 runs 14 residues. DNA of the CDR3: TGTGCCAGCAGCCTCTCAGGGGGAATGCATGAGCAGTTCTTC. Its protein is CASSLSGGMHEQFF.

On this clone itself: Other nucleotide sequences in the sample specify the same CDR3. The chain links TRBV27 to TRBJ2-7; D is possibly TRBD2 (6 bases). V was pared by 3 bases and J by 1 base, with 7 bases between. The CDR3 extends over 13 amino acids. CDR1 is MNHEY and CDR2 is SMNVEV in the germline V gene (reference sequence). CDR3 loop: CASSLGLSYEQYF. Written as DNA, the CDR3 is TGTGCCAGCAGTTTGGGACTGTCCTACGAGCAGTACTTC.

This clone has a handful of counts. The rearrangement joins TRBV2 to TRBJ2-5; D is uncertain. Germline V gene data show CDR1 as SNHLY and CDR2 as FYNNEI. This CDR3 spans 15 amino acids. V gave up 3 bases and J gave up 4 bases, with 15 bases separating them. The CDR3 sequence is CASSDGGESGETQYF. DNA of the CDR3: TGTGCCAGCAGTGATGGTGGCGAGTCGGGAGAGACCCAGTACTTC.

The V call is TRBV9, the J call TRBJ2-5; 7 bases match TRBD2. CDR1 is SGDLS and CDR2 is YYNGEE in the germline V gene. V was pared by 2 bases and J by 1 base, with 8 bases of the junction left unmatched. The CDR3 sequence is 16 residues long. This CDR3 reads CASSVGGRGTQETQYF. Written as DNA, the CDR3 is TGTGCCAGCAGCGTCGGCGGGAGAGGTACCCAAGAGACCCAGTACTTC.

The chain joins TRBV23-1 to TRBJ2-7; D unclear. TRBV23-1 is noted as an ORF with a role that remains uncertain. Trimming stripped 4 bases from V and 2 bases from J, with 15 bases between. This CDR3 is built from 15 residues. CDR3 DNA: TGCGCCAGCAGTCTTGGCGGAGTCCCCGCCTACGAGCAGTACTTC. This gives the protein CASSLGGVPAYEQYF.